Included here is one T cell receptor (beta chain) sequence, with context. The PCR contained 60 Vbeta and 13 Jbeta primers. Produced via immunoSEQ multiplex PCR; TCRdb's table is partial and in-frame only. The sample lists under 150,000 clones; 70% to 85% were seen once. The V gene lost 4 bases and the J gene lost 7 bases, with 14 bases spanning the gap. This CDR3 contains 14 residues. CDR1 and CDR2 from the germline V gene are LGHNA and YSLEER. This entry belongs to a study of cytomegalovirus exposure and HLA in healthy donors. Sequencing was done on a sample of PBMCs. The chain links TRBV4-3 to TRBJ1-5; no reliable D call. This clonotype originated in a boy younger than 10 in good health and CMV-seronegative. The CDR3 loop reads CASSPKGGRQPQHF. The CDR3 DNA is TGCGCCAGCAGCCCAAAGGGAGGTCGGCAGCCCCAGCATTTT.